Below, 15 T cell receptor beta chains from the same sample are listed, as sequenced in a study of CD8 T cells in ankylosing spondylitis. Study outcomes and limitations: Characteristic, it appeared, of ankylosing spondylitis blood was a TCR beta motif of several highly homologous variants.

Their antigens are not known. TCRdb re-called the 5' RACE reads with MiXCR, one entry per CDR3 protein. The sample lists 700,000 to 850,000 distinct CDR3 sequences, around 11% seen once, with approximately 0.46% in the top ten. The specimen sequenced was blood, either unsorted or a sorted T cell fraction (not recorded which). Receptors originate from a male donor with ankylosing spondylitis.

The CDR3 region is CSVVFGTGVVYGYTF. The CDR3 nucleotides read TGCAGCGTTGTTTTTGGGACAGGGGTAGTCTATGGCTACACCTTC. The rearrangement joins TRBV29-1 to TRBJ1-2, with TRBD1 matching 10 bases. Looked up from germline, CDR1 is SQVTM and CDR2 is ANQGSEA. V trimming: 4 bases; J trimming: 4 bases; junction bases outside the gene matches: 9. The CDR3 has 15 amino acids.

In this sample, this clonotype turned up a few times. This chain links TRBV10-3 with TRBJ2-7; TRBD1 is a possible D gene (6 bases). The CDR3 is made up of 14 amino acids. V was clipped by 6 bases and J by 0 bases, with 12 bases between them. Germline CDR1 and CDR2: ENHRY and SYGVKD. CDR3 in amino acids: CAIRQGLSSYEQYF. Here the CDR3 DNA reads TGTGCCATCAGACAGGGATTAAGCTCCTACGAGCAGTACTTC.

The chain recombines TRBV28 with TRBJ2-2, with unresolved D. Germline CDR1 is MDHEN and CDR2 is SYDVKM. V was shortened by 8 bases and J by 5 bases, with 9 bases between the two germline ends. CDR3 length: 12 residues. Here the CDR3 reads CASLLGTGELFF. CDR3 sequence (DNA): TGTGCCAGCCTTTTGGGAACCGGGGAGCTGTTTTTT.

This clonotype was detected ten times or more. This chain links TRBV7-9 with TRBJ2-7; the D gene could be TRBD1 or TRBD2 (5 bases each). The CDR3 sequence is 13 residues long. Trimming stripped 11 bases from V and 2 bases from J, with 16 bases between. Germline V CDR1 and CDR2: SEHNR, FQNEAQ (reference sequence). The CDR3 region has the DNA TGTGCCCTGGCCGGAGGCAGGGCCTACGAGCAGTACTTC. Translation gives CALAGGRAYEQYF.

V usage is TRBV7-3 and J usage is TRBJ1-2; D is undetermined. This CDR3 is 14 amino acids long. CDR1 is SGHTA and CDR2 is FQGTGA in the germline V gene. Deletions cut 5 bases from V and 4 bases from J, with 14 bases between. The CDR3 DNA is TGTGCCAGCAGCCCGGGAGGGAACAGCTATGGCTACACCTTC. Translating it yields CASSPGGNSYGYTF.

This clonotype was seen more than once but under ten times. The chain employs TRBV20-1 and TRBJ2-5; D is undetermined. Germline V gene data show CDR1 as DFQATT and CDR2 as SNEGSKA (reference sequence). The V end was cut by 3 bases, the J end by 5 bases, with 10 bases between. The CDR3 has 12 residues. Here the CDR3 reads CSARGISETQYF. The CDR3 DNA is TGCAGTGCTAGGGGGATTTCGGAGACCCAGTACTTC.

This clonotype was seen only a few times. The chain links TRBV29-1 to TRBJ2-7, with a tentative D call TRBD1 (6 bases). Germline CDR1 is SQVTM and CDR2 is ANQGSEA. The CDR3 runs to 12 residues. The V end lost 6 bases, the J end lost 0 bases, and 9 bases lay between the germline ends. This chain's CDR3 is CSVQGSSYEQYF. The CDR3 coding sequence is TGCAGCGTACAGGGAAGCTCCTACGAGCAGTACTTC.

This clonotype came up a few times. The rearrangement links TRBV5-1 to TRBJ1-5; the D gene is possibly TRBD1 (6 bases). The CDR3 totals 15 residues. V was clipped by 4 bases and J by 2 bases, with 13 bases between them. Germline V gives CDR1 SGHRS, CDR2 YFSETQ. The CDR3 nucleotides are TGCGCCAGCAGCCCACAGGGACTAGGCAATCAGCCCCAGCATTTT. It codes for CASSPQGLGNQPQHF.

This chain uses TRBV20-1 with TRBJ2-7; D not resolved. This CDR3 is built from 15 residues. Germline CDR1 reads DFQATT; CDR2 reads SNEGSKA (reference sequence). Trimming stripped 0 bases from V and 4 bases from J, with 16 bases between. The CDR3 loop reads CSARDAKILRYEQYF. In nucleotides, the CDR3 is TGCAGTGCTAGAGATGCCAAGATACTACGTTACGAGCAGTACTTC.

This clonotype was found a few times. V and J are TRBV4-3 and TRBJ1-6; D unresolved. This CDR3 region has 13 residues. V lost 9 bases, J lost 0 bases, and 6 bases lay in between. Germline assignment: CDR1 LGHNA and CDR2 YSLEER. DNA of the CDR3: TGCGCCAGTAGGAGCTCCTATAATTCACCCCTCCACTTT. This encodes CASRSSYNSPLHF.

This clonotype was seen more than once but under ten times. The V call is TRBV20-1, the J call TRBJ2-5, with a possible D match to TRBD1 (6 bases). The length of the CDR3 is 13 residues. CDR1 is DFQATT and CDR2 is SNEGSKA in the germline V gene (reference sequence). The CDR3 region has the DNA TGCACTTATTTACAGGGAGTTGGGGAGACCCAGTACTTC. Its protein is CTYLQGVGETQYF.

CDR3 in amino acids: CASSLEGSGQGRNEQFF. The CDR3, as DNA: TGTGCCAGCAGCTTAGAAGGATCGGGGCAGGGTAGGAATGAGCAGTTCTTC. The J gene is TRBJ2-1, the V gene TRBV11-3; the D gene could be TRBD1 or TRBD2 (5 bases each). CDR1 SGHNT and CDR2 YENEEA come from the germline V gene. Trimming took 0 bases from V and 7 from J, leaving 19 bases between them. The CDR3 covers 17 residues.

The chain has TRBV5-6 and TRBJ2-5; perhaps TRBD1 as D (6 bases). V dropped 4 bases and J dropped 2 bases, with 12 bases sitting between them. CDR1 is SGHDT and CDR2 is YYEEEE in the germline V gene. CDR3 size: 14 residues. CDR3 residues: CASSLLDRQETQYF. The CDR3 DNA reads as TGTGCCAGCAGCCTCCTGGACAGACAAGAGACCCAGTACTTC.

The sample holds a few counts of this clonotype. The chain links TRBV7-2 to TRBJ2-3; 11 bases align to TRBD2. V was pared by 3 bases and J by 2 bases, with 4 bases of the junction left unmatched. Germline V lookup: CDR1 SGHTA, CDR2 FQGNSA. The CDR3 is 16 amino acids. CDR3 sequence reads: CASSFASGRPTDTQYF. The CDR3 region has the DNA TGTGCCAGCAGCTTTGCTAGCGGGAGGCCCACAGATACGCAGTATTTT.

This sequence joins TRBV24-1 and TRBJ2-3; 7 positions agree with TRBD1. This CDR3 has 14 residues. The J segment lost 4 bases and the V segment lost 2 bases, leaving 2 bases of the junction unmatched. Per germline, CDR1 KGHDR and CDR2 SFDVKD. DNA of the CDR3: TGTGCCACCAGTGATTACAGGGGACCAGATACGCAGTATTTT. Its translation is CATSDYRGPDTQYF.